One sample yielded the 2 T cell receptor beta chains listed below, sequenced in a study of CD8 T cells in ankylosing spondylitis. These receptors have no identified antigens. Study results and limitations: Blood of patients with ankylosing spondylitis appeared to be characterized by a TCR beta motif of eight highly homologous variants.

Each CDR3 protein gets one entry after TCRdb re-called the 5' RACE reads with MiXCR. The profile covers about 480,000 distinct CDR3 sequences, with roughly 17% appearing a single time and over 1% taken by the ten largest. The sequenced material came from blood, either unsorted or a sorted T cell fraction (not recorded which). The receptors come from a male donor with ankylosing spondylitis.

The table lists this clonotype with a few counts. The rearrangement links TRBV7-8 to TRBJ2-1; tentatively, D is TRBD2 (6 bases). This CDR3 contains 15 residues. The germline V gene has CDR1 SGHVS and CDR2 FQNEAQ. Trimming took off 4 bases at V and 0 bases at J, with 10 bases between the two ends. DNA for the CDR3: TGTGCCAGCAGCTCCGGTAGCGGCTCCTACAATGAGCAGTTCTTC. Amino acids: CASSSGSGSYNEQFF.

The CDR3 region is CRATSGSRTDTQYF. In nucleotides, the CDR3 is TGCAGGGCGACTAGCGGGAGCCGCACAGATACGCAGTATTTT. V is TRBV20-1 and J is TRBJ2-3, with 12 bases that match TRBD2. The germline V gene encodes CDR1 DFQATT and CDR2 SNEGSKA (reference sequence). This CDR3 spans 14 amino acids.